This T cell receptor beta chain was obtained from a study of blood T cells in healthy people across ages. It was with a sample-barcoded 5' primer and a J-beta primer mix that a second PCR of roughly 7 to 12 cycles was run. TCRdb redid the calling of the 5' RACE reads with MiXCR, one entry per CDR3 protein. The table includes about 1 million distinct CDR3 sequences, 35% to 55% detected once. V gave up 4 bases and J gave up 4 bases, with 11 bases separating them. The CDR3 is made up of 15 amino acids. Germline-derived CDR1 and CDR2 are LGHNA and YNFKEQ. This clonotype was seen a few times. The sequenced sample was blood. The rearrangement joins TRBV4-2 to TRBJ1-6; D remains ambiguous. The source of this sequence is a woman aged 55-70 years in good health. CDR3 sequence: CASSPTDGYNSPLHF. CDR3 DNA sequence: TGTGCCAGCAGCCCTACGGACGGGTATAATTCACCCCTCCACTTT.